This T cell receptor (beta chain) was profiled in a study of blood T cell repertoires in COVID-19. Looking at the study overall: Acute-phase and convalescent COVID-19 samples originated in the United States, Italy and Spain. PBMCs, B-cell-depleted T cells, or T cells provided the cDNA or gDNA that made up the material.

Sequenced by immunoSEQ multiplex PCR; TCRdb stores in-frame clones only, minus some. The sample has some 170,000 clones, about 90% seen once; the top ten hold 1% to 1.5%. Turning to this clone: This sample also contains other DNA sequences that code for the same CDR3.

This CDR3 has 15 residues. The J segment lost 2 bases and the V segment lost 6 bases, leaving 6 bases of the junction unmatched. Per the germline V gene, CDR1 is SGHTA and CDR2 is FQGNSA. What was sequenced was PBMCs or T cells enriched from blood (not recorded which). The chain has TRBV7-2 and TRBJ2-5; 10 bases agree with TRBD1. This clonotype was obtained from a human donor with acute COVID-19. The donor label of this sample is uncertain. The CDR3 DNA reads as TGTGCCAGCAGTCCTGACAGGGGGCGGCAAGAGACCCAGTACTTC. It yields the protein CASSPDRGRQETQYF.